The subject of this entry is one T cell receptor (beta chain). This specimen belongs to a study of blood T cell repertoires in COVID-19. Some clones are missing from TCRdb's copy, which holds only in-frame ones; the method was immunoSEQ multiplex PCR. This table has some 250,000 clones, approximately 91% appearing once. Germline V gives CDR1 SGHTA, CDR2 FQGNSA. V gave up 2 bases and J gave up 4 bases; unmatched junction bases: 0. The length of the CDR3 is 14 residues. This receptor was taken from a middle-aged woman with acute COVID-19. V usage is TRBV7-2 and J usage is TRBJ2-7, with 12 bases identical to TRBD2. Sequenced input: PBMCs or T cells enriched from blood (not recorded which). This CDR3 reads CASSLLAGGYEQYF. DNA for the CDR3: TGTGCCAGCAGCTTACTAGCGGGAGGGTACGAGCAGTACTTC.